This entry lists 32 T cell receptor beta chains sequenced from one sample in a study of T cells in Graves' hyperthyroidism and ophthalmopathy. The CDR3 regions of TCR beta were amplified from RNA transcripts. During a first-round RT-PCR of the TCR CDR3, the HTBI primer set was used. Each CDR3 protein gets one entry after TCRdb re-called the multiplex PCR reads with MiXCR. This sample has hundreds of thousands of distinct CDR3 sequences; 35% to 45% occur once, and the top ten carry 8.9%. The sequencing input was blood. These receptors all come from a man aged 18 to 29 with Graves' hyperthyroidism.

This clonotype has ten or more counts. This rearrangement joins TRBV7-2 to TRBJ2-5, with 7 nucleotides matching TRBD2. After removal of 4 bases from V and 9 bases from J, the junction contained 5 bases not matched to a gene. From germline, CDR1 is SGHTA and CDR2 FQGNSA. CDR3 length: 12 residues. CDR3 in DNA: TGTGCCAGCAGCTGGGGTGGGGGGGCCCAGTACTTC. Translation gives CASSWGGGAQYF.

About this clonotype itself: The junction departs from germline at one end; a sequencing error may be responsible. V and J are TRBV10-3 and TRBJ1-3, with no clear D. This CDR3 is built from 14 residues. In germline, CDR1 is ENHRY, CDR2 SYGVKD. The CDR3 DNA reads TGTGCCAGCAGTTCGACTATGCGAGGAAACACCATATATTTT. Its protein is CASSSTMRGNTIYF.

Only one count was recorded for this clonotype. Mismatch with germline at one junction end may stem from a read error. The chain joins TRBV7-3 to TRBJ1-5, with a possible D match to TRBD1 (6 bases). Germline loops: CDR1 SGHTA, CDR2 FQGTGA. The CDR3 sequence is 15 residues long. The CDR3 region is CSSSLNKGVGQPQHF. The DNA of the CDR3 is TGTTCCAGCAGCTTAAACAAGGGGGTGGGGCAGCCCCAGCATTTT. Full variable domain (missing parts from reference TRBV7-3 and TRBJ1-5): GAGVSQTPSNKVTEKGKYVELRCDPISGHTALYWYRQSLGQGPEFLIYFQGTGAADDSGLPNDRFFAVRPEGSVSTLKIQRTERGDSAVYLCSSSLNKGVGQPQHFGDGTRLSIL.

The chain uses TRBV10-3 and TRBJ2-7; D call uncertain. Germline V gene data show CDR1 as ENHRY and CDR2 as SYGVKD. V lost 6 bases, J lost 6 bases, and 6 bases lay in between. The CDR3 spans 10 residues. The CDR3 region has the DNA TGTGCCATCAGCCTCCCCGAGCAGTACTTC. Translation: CAISLPEQYF.

This clonotype was counted at least ten times. The chain joins TRBV2 to TRBJ1-5; D not certain. Germline V CDR1 and CDR2: SNHLY, FYNNEI. CDR3 length equals 15 residues. The germline V and J ends were trimmed by 4 bases and 0 bases, with 10 bases remaining between them. CDR3 in DNA: TGTGCCAGCAGTGTCTCCCACCATAGCAATCAGCCCCAGCATTTT. The encoded protein is CASSVSHHSNQPQHF.

Points on this clonotype: This may stem from a read error, because a much larger clone lies one nucleotide away. The rearrangement uses TRBV7-2 and TRBJ2-7; no reliable D call. CDR1 and CDR2 from the germline V gene are SGHTA and FQGNSA. The germline V and J ends were trimmed by 5 bases and 0 bases, with 14 bases remaining between them. CDR3 length: 15 amino acids. The DNA for the CDR3 is TGTGCCAGCAGCCCCCCCCGACCGAGCTCCTACGAGCAGTACTTC. Encoded protein: CASSPPRPSSYEQYF.

This clonotype was detected a few times. CDR3 nucleotide sequence: TGTGCCACCAGCGAACAGGGGGGCTATGGCTACACCTTC. Its translation is CATSEQGGYGYTF. The chain couples TRBV24-1 to TRBJ1-2, with TRBD1 identical over 8 bases. Losses at the gene ends were 7 bases for V and 4 bases for J; bases not matched to a gene: 4. Germline loops: CDR1 KGHDR, CDR2 SFDVKD. The CDR3 is 13 residues long.

This clonotype was seen just once. The V call is TRBV19, the J call TRBJ1-1; 12 bases align to TRBD1. This CDR3 contains 16 residues. CDR1 and CDR2 from the germline V gene are LNHDA and SQIVND (reference sequence). Trimming removed 0 bases from V and 3 bases from J; junction bases left unmatched: 2. This CDR3 reads CASSIEGQGAYTEAFF. The CDR3 nucleotides read TGTGCCAGTAGTATAGAGGGACAGGGGGCCTACACTGAAGCTTTCTTT.

This clonotype was counted at least ten times. DNA of the CDR3: TGTGCCAGCAGTTCAGACAGGGGGGACAATCAGCCCCAGCATTTT. It codes for CASSSDRGDNQPQHF. This sequence joins TRBV12-3 or TRBV12-4 and TRBJ1-5; 9 positions match TRBD1. There are 15 residues in the CDR3. The V segment lost 4 bases and the J segment 3 bases; nucleotides outside the gene matches: 4.

The J gene is TRBJ1-1, the V gene TRBV12-3 or TRBV12-4; no firm D call. Trimming pared 2 bases from V and 3 bases from J, leaving 7 bases between. There are 13 residues in the CDR3. The CDR3: CASSLSPYTEAFF. CDR3 coding DNA: TGTGCCAGCAGTTTATCCCCCTACACTGAAGCTTTCTTT.

This clonotype was seen more than once but under ten times. J is TRBJ2-2 and V is TRBV7-9; TRBD2 agrees at 14 bases. V gave up 5 bases and J gave up 6 bases; unmatched junction bases: 20. Germline CDR1 is SEHNR and CDR2 is FQNEAQ (reference sequence). CDR3 length: 21 residues. The CDR3 region is CASSAIGTGTSGRGRSGELFF. CDR3 bases: TGTGCCAGCAGCGCCATCGGAACCGGGACTAGCGGGAGAGGTCGATCCGGGGAGCTGTTTTTT.

This clonotype was seen a few times. This chain uses TRBV12-3 or TRBV12-4 with TRBJ1-2; the D is unclear. This CDR3 is 14 amino acids long. V lost 6 bases and J lost 0, with 11 bases in between. The CDR3 region has the DNA TGTGCCAGCAGCCAAACCGCAGCTAACTATGGCTACACCTTC. Protein product: CASSQTAANYGYTF.

This clonotype showed up just a few times. The chain combines TRBV9 with TRBJ1-5; tentative D call: TRBD1 (5 bases). V lost 0 bases and J 6 bases, leaving 13 bases between the germline ends. The CDR3 is made up of 15 amino acids. Germline loops: CDR1 SGDLS, CDR2 YYNGEE. In nucleotides, the CDR3 is TGTGCCAGCAGCGTAGGGGGGGGAGGTGGTCAGCCCCAGCATTTT. Translating it yields CASSVGGGGGQPQHF. Full variable domain (rest looked up from reference TRBV9 and TRBJ1-5): DSGVTQTPKHLITATGQRVTLRCSPRSGDLSVYWYQQSLDQGLQFLIQYYNGEERAKGNILERFSAQQFPDLHSELNLSSLELGDSALYFCASSVGGGGGQPQHFGDGTRLSIL.

Many counts were recorded for this clonotype. The chain couples TRBV24-1 to TRBJ2-2, with 7 bases identical to TRBD1. Trimming took 2 bases from V and 1 from J; bases not matched to a gene: 12. The CDR3 extends over 19 amino acids. Germline V CDR1 and CDR2: KGHDR, SFDVKD. CDR3 nucleotide sequence: TGTGCCACCAGTGATTATAGGAGACAGGGAGAAGGGAACACCGGGGAGCTGTTTTTT. This encodes CATSDYRRQGEGNTGELFF.

About this clonotype itself: A junction boundary mismatches the germline segment, possibly from a read error. The chain links TRBV10-3 to TRBJ1-2; the match to TRBD1 covers 8 bases. The CDR3 length is 16 residues. CDR1 ENHRY and CDR2 SYGVKD come from the germline V gene. CDR3 coding DNA: TGTGCCAGCAGTCGGACAGGGCGCCTTTCTAACTATGGCTACACCTTC. Its protein product is CASSRTGRLSNYGYTF.

This clonotype has at least ten counts. J is TRBJ1-1 and V is TRBV29-1; D unclear. The CDR3 spans 13 residues. Trimming cost V 6 bases and J 5 bases, with 16 bases left between them. The germline V gene has CDR1 SQVTM and CDR2 ANQGSEA. As DNA, the CDR3 is TGCAGCGTGTCGGCTCCCCTGGGGACTGAAGCTTTCTTT. Protein sequence: CSVSAPLGTEAFF.

The chain joins TRBV30 to TRBJ1-1; possible D gene TRBD1, 5 bases. The CDR3 totals 10 residues. The germline gives CDR1 GTSNPN, CDR2 SVGIG (reference sequence). The DNA for the CDR3 is TGTGCGGCGGGACGCACTGAAGCTTTCTTT. Translation gives CAAGRTEAFF.

The DNA for the CDR3 is TGTGCCAGCAGCTTAATGGGGGGTTCTTCGAACACTGAAGCTTTCTTT. It codes for CASSLMGGSSNTEAFF. The chain combines TRBV13 with TRBJ1-1, with TRBD1 as a possible D gene (5 bases). The V gene's germline CDR1 is PRHDT and CDR2 FYEKMQ (reference sequence). The V end lost 2 bases, the J end lost 1 base, and 14 bases lay between the germline ends. CDR3 size: 16 residues.

This clonotype was observed a few times. The chain links TRBV9 to TRBJ2-2; 7 bases fit TRBD2. CDR1 is SGDLS and CDR2 is YYNGEE in the germline V gene. The CDR3 has 17 residues. V shed 0 bases, J shed 1 base, and the junction held 6 bases outside the gene matches. The CDR3 loop is CASSVGSGGGNTGELFF. The CDR3 DNA follows: TGTGCCAGCAGCGTAGGGTCGGGAGGCGGGAACACCGGGGAGCTGTTTTTT.

Comments on this clonotype: A much larger clonotype is one base distant, so this may be a read error. This chain uses TRBV20-1 with TRBJ2-5; the match to TRBD2 covers 8 bases. The germline CDR1 and CDR2 sequences are DFQATT and SNEGSKA (reference sequence). The CDR3 runs 13 residues. The CDR3 nucleotides are TGCAGTGCTGGAGAGCGGGGGCAAGAGACCCAGTACTTC. Protein: CSAGERGQETQYF.

The genes are TRBV25-1 and TRBJ2-2; 7 positions agree with TRBD2. This CDR3 region has 14 residues. The V gene end was trimmed by 8 bases and the J gene end by 0 bases; junction bases not matched to a gene: 3. CDR1 and CDR2 from the germline V gene are MGHDK and SYGVNS. The chain's CDR3 is CASVGGPNTGELFF. Written as DNA, the CDR3 is TGTGCCAGCGTGGGAGGGCCGAACACCGGGGAGCTGTTTTTT.

This rearrangement joins TRBV4-2 to TRBJ1-5; D remains ambiguous. CDR3 size: 13 residues. Trimming took off 3 bases at V and 5 bases at J, with 8 bases between the two ends. Germline lookup yields CDR1 LGHNA and CDR2 YNFKEQ. CDR3 nucleotide sequence: TGTGCCAGCAGCCAGGAAGTAGATCAGCCCCAGCATTTT. The encoded protein is CASSQEVDQPQHF.

The rearrangement links TRBV12-3 or TRBV12-4 to TRBJ2-7, with D possibly matching TRBD1 (5 bases). This CDR3 is 13 amino acids long. The ends were cut back, 9 bases at V and 2 bases at J, with 14 bases in the middle. The CDR3 loop is CASGQGPPYEQYF. For the CDR3, the DNA is TGTGCCAGTGGGCAGGGCCCCCCCTACGAGCAGTACTTC.

In its sample, this clonotype was seen once. The chain carries TRBV6-5 and TRBJ1-5, with D unresolved. This CDR3 has 16 amino acids. The V and J ends lost 5 bases and 0 bases respectively, with 14 bases between them. Germline-derived CDR1 and CDR2 are MNHEY and SVGAGI. CDR3 coding DNA: TGTGCCAGCAGTGAGAGGCCCCAGAATAGCAATCAGCCCCAGCATTTT. Its protein product is CASSERPQNSNQPQHF.

The rearrangement links TRBV9 to TRBJ1-4, with a weak D call TRBD1 (6 bases). CDR3 size: 16 residues. Germline V CDR1 and CDR2: SGDLS, YYNGEE. Deletions cut 4 bases from V and 7 bases from J, with 20 bases between. CDR3 in DNA: TGTGCCAGCAGCCGTCACGGGGGGGCGGCGGGTGAAAAACTGTTTTTT. Translated, it gives CASSRHGGAAGEKLFF.

With regard to this clonotype: A clone one base away is much larger, so this may be a read error. The genes are TRBV4-3 and TRBJ1-1; D is ambiguous. Germline V lookup: CDR1 LGHNA, CDR2 YSLEER. The V end lost 4 bases, the J end lost 6 bases, and 15 bases lay between the germline ends. The CDR3 consists of 14 residues. DNA for the CDR3: TGCGCCAGCAGCCCATGGCCTAGTAGCGCTGAAGCTTTCTTT. It encodes CASSPWPSSAEAFF.

The CDR3 region is CAISESGTPSENTEAFF. In DNA, the CDR3 is TGTGCCATCAGTGAGTCCGGGACTCCATCCGAGAACACTGAAGCTTTCTTT. The V and J genes are TRBV10-3 and TRBJ1-1, with a tentative D call TRBD1 (5 bases). Trimming pared 0 bases from V and 1 base from J, leaving 15 bases between. The CDR3 loop spans 17 amino acids. Germline lookup yields CDR1 ENHRY and CDR2 SYGVKD.

There are many counts of this clonotype. The chain carries TRBV2 and TRBJ2-7, with 7 bases identical to TRBD1. The CDR3 consists of 14 residues. Per germline, CDR1 SNHLY and CDR2 FYNNEI. Trimming took 7 bases from V and 1 from J; bases not matched to a gene: 7. Here the CDR3 DNA reads TGTGCCAGCATTAGTGGGACAGTGTCCTACGAGCAGTACTTC. It is translated as CASISGTVSYEQYF.

This clonotype was seen repeatedly, ten times or more. CDR3 DNA sequence: TGTGCCAGCAGCATGGACGTCGTAACTGAAGCTTTCTTT. It specifies CASSMDVVTEAFF. V gene TRBV7-2 combines with J gene TRBJ1-1; D is ambiguous. Germline V gene data show CDR1 as SGHTA and CDR2 as FQGNSA. V was trimmed by 5 bases and J by 5 bases, leaving 12 bases between them. The CDR3 spans 13 residues.

The chain couples TRBV5-1 to TRBJ1-5; 11 bases map to TRBD1. The CDR3 runs to 17 residues. The V and J ends lost 0 bases and 2 bases, in that order; junction bases with no gene match: 4. The V gene's germline CDR1 is SGHRS and CDR2 YFSETQ. CDR3 in DNA: TGCGCCAGCAGCTTGGGGACAGGGGGCAATGGCAATCAGCCCCAGCATTTT. Protein: CASSLGTGGNGNQPQHF.

The rearrangement joins TRBV9 to TRBJ1-1; TRBD1 matches at 11 bases. From germline, CDR1 is SGDLS and CDR2 YYNGEE. The V segment lost 0 bases and the J segment 4 bases; nucleotides outside the gene matches: 2. The CDR3 consists of 15 residues. The DNA of the CDR3 is TGTGCCAGCAGCGTAGAAGGGACAGGGGGCACTGAAGCTTTCTTT. It yields the protein CASSVEGTGGTEAFF.

This chain connects TRBV13 to TRBJ2-5; D may be TRBD1 or TRBD2 (5 bases each). The germline V and J ends were trimmed by 0 bases and 1 base, with 9 bases remaining between them. The CDR3 length is 15 residues. Germline V gives CDR1 PRHDT, CDR2 FYEKMQ (reference sequence). The CDR3 reads CASSLGPGSQETQYF. As DNA, the CDR3 is TGTGCCAGCAGCTTAGGCCCAGGGAGCCAAGAGACCCAGTACTTC.